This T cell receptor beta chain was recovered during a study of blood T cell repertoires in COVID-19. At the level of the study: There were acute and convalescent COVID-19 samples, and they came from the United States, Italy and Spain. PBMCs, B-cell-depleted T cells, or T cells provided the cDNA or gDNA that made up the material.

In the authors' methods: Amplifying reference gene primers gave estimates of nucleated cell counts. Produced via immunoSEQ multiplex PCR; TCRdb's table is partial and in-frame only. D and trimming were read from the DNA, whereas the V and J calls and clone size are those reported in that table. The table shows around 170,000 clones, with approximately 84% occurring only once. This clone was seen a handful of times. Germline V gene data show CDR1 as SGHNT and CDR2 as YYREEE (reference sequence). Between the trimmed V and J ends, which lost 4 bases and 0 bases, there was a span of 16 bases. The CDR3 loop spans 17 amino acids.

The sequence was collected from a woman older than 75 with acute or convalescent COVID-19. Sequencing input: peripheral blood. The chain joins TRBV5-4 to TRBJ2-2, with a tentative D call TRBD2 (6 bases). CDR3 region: CASSTGGGFANTGELFF. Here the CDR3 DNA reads TGTGCCAGCAGCACCGGGGGAGGCTTTGCGAACACCGGGGAGCTGTTTTTT.